These 32 T cell receptor beta chains were sequenced from one sample in a study of blood T cell repertoires in COVID-19. The protocol was immunoSEQ multiplex PCR, while the TCRdb copy is restricted to in-frame clones and leaves out a portion. The data show about 130,000 clones, with about four fifths seen just once and about 9.6% held by the top ten. The specimen sequenced was peripheral blood. The receptor source for this set is a man aged 40-49 years with active or convalescent COVID-19.

This clone was seen a few times. At the DNA level, this CDR3 is encoded by other sequences in the same sample as well. The V call is TRBV7-2, the J call TRBJ1-5, with D tentatively TRBD1 (5 bases). CDR3 size: 16 residues. The V gene lost 1 base and the J gene lost 2 bases, with 12 bases spanning the gap. Germline loops: CDR1 SGHTA, CDR2 FQGNSA. The CDR3 region is CASSLVGGSGNQPQHF. The CDR3 DNA follows: TGTGCCAGCAGCTTAGTGGGGGGGTCCGGCAATCAGCCCCAGCATTTT.

The rearrangement joins TRBV5-1 to TRBJ2-6; perhaps TRBD1 as D (5 bases). Trimming took off 3 bases at V and 2 bases at J, with 18 bases between the two ends. Germline CDR1 and CDR2: SGHRS and YFSETQ. CDR3 length equals 18 residues. The CDR3 DNA is TGCGCCAGCAGCTCCACCAGGGAATTAGCCGCTGGGGCCAACGTCCTGACTTTC. Its protein product is CASSSTRELAAGANVLTF.

The chain employs TRBV19 and TRBJ1-6, with D hard to call. V was clipped by 9 bases and J by 2 bases, with 14 bases between them. CDR1 is LNHDA and CDR2 is SQIVND in the germline V gene (reference sequence). CDR3 length equals 15 residues. In DNA form, the CDR3 reads TGTGCCAGCCAACCCGGGGTGACCTATAATTCACCCCTCCACTTT. Translated, it gives CASQPGVTYNSPLHF.

The chain combines TRBV27 with TRBJ2-3; tentatively, D is TRBD1 (6 bases). Trimming pared 7 bases from V and 0 bases from J, leaving 14 bases between. This CDR3 has 15 residues. The V gene's germline CDR1 is MNHEY and CDR2 SMNVEV (reference sequence). This chain's CDR3 is CASTIGGLSTDTQYF. The CDR3 region has the DNA TGTGCCAGCACGATAGGGGGTCTTAGCACAGATACGCAGTATTTT.

This chain connects TRBV7-9 to TRBJ1-5; TRBD1 matches 7 bases. Germline V gene sequence: CDR1 SEHNR, CDR2 FQNEAQ (reference sequence). The CDR3 loop spans 15 amino acids. Losses at the gene ends were 4 bases for V and 0 bases for J; bases not matched to a gene: 3. CDR3 protein: CASSYTGDSNQPQHF. For the CDR3, the DNA is TGTGCCAGCAGCTATACAGGGGATAGCAATCAGCCCCAGCATTTT.

The chain links TRBV27 to TRBJ1-1; 7 bases agree with TRBD1. This CDR3 is 15 amino acids long. The junction had 5 bases not matched to a gene; V was cut back by 0 bases and J by 4 bases. Germline CDR1 reads MNHEY; CDR2 reads SMNVEV (reference sequence). CDR3 loop: CASSLSWTGATEAFF. DNA of the CDR3: TGTGCCAGCAGTTTATCCTGGACAGGAGCCACTGAAGCTTTCTTT.

The DNA for the CDR3 is TGTGCCAGCAGCTTAGGTCCGGGAAGAAACACTGAAGCTTTCTTT. Encoded protein: CASSLGPGRNTEAFF. This rearrangement joins TRBV7-9 to TRBJ1-1, with D hard to call. The V and J ends lost 1 base and 2 bases respectively, with 11 bases between them. CDR1 is SEHNR, CDR2 FQNEAQ, per germline (reference sequence). This CDR3 is 15 amino acids long.

The chain joins TRBV24-1 to TRBJ2-2; D is possibly TRBD2 (5 bases). The CDR3 length is 18 residues. Germline loops: CDR1 KGHDR, CDR2 SFDVKD. Trimming removed 6 bases from V and 0 bases from J, with 19 bases in between. The CDR3 nucleotides are TGTGCCACCAGTCCGTCGCCCCGGGAAGGACCGAACACCGGGGAGCTGTTTTTT. Residues: CATSPSPREGPNTGELFF.

The chain recombines TRBV2 with TRBJ2-2; 7 positions agree with TRBD1. Germline V gene lookup returns CDR1 SNHLY and CDR2 FYNNEI. CDR3 length equals 15 residues. Trimming took 4 bases from V and 1 from J; bases not matched to a gene: 3. The CDR3 DNA follows: TGTGCCAGCAGTGCAAACAGGGGGAACACCGGGGAGCTGTTTTTT. Translation gives CASSANRGNTGELFF.

The V and J genes are TRBV19 and TRBJ1-6, with D possibly TRBD1 on 5 matching bases. CDR1 is LNHDA and CDR2 is SQIVND in the germline V gene (reference sequence). This CDR3 is built from 15 residues. Trimming pared 8 bases from V and 7 bases from J, leaving 18 bases between. In DNA form, the CDR3 reads TGTGCCAGTGGTACCCGGGAGGGGTACAATTCACCCCTCCACTTT. Residues: CASGTREGYNSPLHF.

The V gene is TRBV27, the J gene TRBJ2-5; 8 bases match TRBD2. This CDR3 has 18 amino acids. Germline CDR1 reads MNHEY; CDR2 reads SMNVEV (reference sequence). V dropped 0 bases and J dropped 3; count of bases not matched to a gene: 12. The CDR3 DNA reads TGTGCCAGCAGTTTATCCGCGGTGCGGGGGGTTTCGGAAGAGACCCAGTACTTC. Translation: CASSLSAVRGVSEETQYF.

The CDR3, as DNA: TGTGCCAGCAGCTATACAGGTTTCTCCTACAATGAGCAGTTCTTC. It yields the protein CASSYTGFSYNEQFF. The chain uses TRBV28 and TRBJ2-1; TRBD1 is a possible D gene (5 bases). Looked up from germline, CDR1 is MDHEN and CDR2 is SYDVKM. The CDR3 has 15 amino acids. V shed 6 bases and J shed 0 bases, with 12 bases lying between them.

The chain recombines TRBV18 with TRBJ2-7, with 9 bases lining up with TRBD1. Germline V gene data show CDR1 as KGHSH and CDR2 as LQKENI. V was pared by 1 base and J by 3 bases, with 4 bases of the junction left unmatched. The CDR3 contains 15 residues. The CDR3 region is CASSPRDRENYEQYF. The DNA of the CDR3 is TGTGCCAGCTCACCACGGGACAGGGAAAACTACGAGCAGTACTTC.

The chain uses TRBV9 and TRBJ2-1, with 7 bases that match TRBD2. The CDR3 runs 16 residues. The germline V gene has CDR1 SGDLS and CDR2 YYNGEE. The trim removed 0 bases at V and 0 bases at J, leaving 3 bases unmatched. CDR3: CASSVAGGSSYNEQFF. CDR3 coding DNA: TGTGCCAGCAGCGTAGCCGGGGGGAGCTCCTACAATGAGCAGTTCTTC. Combining the CDR3 with reference TRBV9 and TRBJ2-1 gives the whole variable domain DSGVTQTPKHLITATGQRVTLRCSPRSGDLSVYWYQQSLDQGLQFLIQYYNGEERAKGNILERFSAQQFPDLHSELNLSSLELGDSALYFCASSVAGGSSYNEQFFGPGTRLTVL.

This clone was observed a single time. This chain connects TRBV11-2 to TRBJ2-7; no firm D call. V was clipped by 2 bases and J by 3 bases, with 8 bases between them. This CDR3 is built from 13 residues. Germline V gives CDR1 SGHAT, CDR2 FQNNGV. CDR3 DNA sequence: TGTGCCAGCAGCTTAAACGCAGTCTACGAGCAGTACTTC. Translation: CASSLNAVYEQYF.

V gene TRBV19 combines with J gene TRBJ2-7; possibly TRBD2 for D (6 bases). CDR1 and CDR2 (germline): LNHDA, SQIVND (reference sequence). This CDR3 comprises 13 residues. Trimming removed 5 bases at V and 0 bases at J, with 8 bases between. The CDR3: CASSGTPSYEQYF. As DNA, the CDR3 is TGTGCCAGTAGTGGGACTCCCTCCTACGAGCAGTACTTC.

The CDR3, as DNA: TGTGCCAGCAGCTACAGAAACACTGAAGCTTTCTTT. This codes for CASSYRNTEAFF. J is TRBJ1-1 and V is TRBV5-8; D is undetermined. Germline loops: CDR1 SGHTS, CDR2 YDEGEE. CDR3 length equals 12 residues. Between the trimmed V and J ends, which lost 3 bases and 2 bases, there was a span of 5 bases.

This clone has more than one count but fewer than ten. V and J are TRBV18 and TRBJ2-7; 10 bases align to TRBD1. J was trimmed by 7 bases and V by 4 bases; bases with no gene match: 16. CDR1 and CDR2 from the germline V gene are KGHSH and LQKENI. CDR3 length: 17 residues. The CDR3, as DNA: TGTGCCAGCTCACTATCCTCCCCGGGACAGGGGTCGAGGGAGCAGTACTTC. This sequence encodes CASSLSSPGQGSREQYF.

The rearrangement links TRBV10-2 to TRBJ2-3; maybe TRBD1 (5 bases). CDR1 is WSHSY, CDR2 SAAADI, per germline. The length of the CDR3 is 13 residues. The germline V and J ends were trimmed by 6 bases and 2 bases, with 9 bases remaining between them. The CDR3 loop reads CASSVGDTDTQYF. The CDR3 DNA reads TGCGCCAGCAGCGTAGGGGACACAGATACGCAGTATTTT.

The V gene is TRBV9, the J gene TRBJ1-1; 10 bases map to TRBD1. The length of the CDR3 is 16 residues. J gave up 0 bases and V 5 bases, and 7 bases lay outside the gene matches. Germline lookup yields CDR1 SGDLS and CDR2 YYNGEE. The CDR3 sequence: CASRRGTGVVNTEAFF. CDR3 DNA sequence: TGTGCCAGCAGGAGAGGGACAGGGGTGGTGAACACTGAAGCTTTCTTT.

The rearrangement links TRBV18 to TRBJ2-4; 12 bases line up with TRBD1. V trimming: 2 bases; J trimming: 2 bases; junction bases outside the gene matches: 4. Germline V CDR1 and CDR2: KGHSH, LQKENI. The CDR3 runs 17 residues. CDR3 coding DNA: TGTGCCAGCTCACCAGCGGGACAGGGGGCTTCCAAAAACATTCAGTACTTC. As protein: CASSPAGQGASKNIQYF.

This clone was counted a single time. This chain links TRBV20-1 with TRBJ2-2; 7 nucleotides match TRBD1. The CDR3 runs to 15 residues. After removal of 3 bases from V and 1 base from J, the junction contained 5 bases not matched to a gene. Germline CDR1 is DFQATT and CDR2 is SNEGSKA (reference sequence). The DNA for the CDR3 is TGCAGTGCTAGTCCGGGACAGAGGAACACCGGGGAGCTGTTTTTT. Residues: CSASPGQRNTGELFF.

The rearrangement joins TRBV5-1 to TRBJ2-2, with D possibly TRBD2 on 7 matching bases. CDR1 and CDR2 (germline): SGHRS, YFSETQ. V was shortened by 7 bases and J by 7 bases, with 17 bases between the two germline ends. The CDR3 consists of 14 residues. CDR3 amino acids: CASGPTGGHGELFF. CDR3 nucleotides: TGCGCCAGCGGCCCAACGGGGGGCCACGGGGAGCTGTTTTTT.

V is TRBV9 and J is TRBJ1-2, with 11 bases matching TRBD1. The V and J ends lost 3 bases and 4 bases, in that order; junction bases with no gene match: 5. The length of the CDR3 is 15 residues. From germline, CDR1 is SGDLS and CDR2 YYNGEE. The CDR3 reads CASSGTGTGGYGYTF. The CDR3 DNA sequence: TGTGCCAGCAGCGGGACCGGGACAGGGGGCTATGGCTACACCTTC.

Only one count was recorded for this clone. The chain is built from TRBV7-2 and TRBJ2-1, with 9 bases lining up with TRBD2. Looked up from germline, CDR1 is SGHTA and CDR2 is FQGNSA. With 5 bases clipped from V and 9 bases from J, the junction kept 17 bases outside the gene matches. There are 17 residues in the CDR3. The CDR3 reads CASSRASAAGGRGEQFF. CDR3 sequence (DNA): TGTGCCAGCAGCCGGGCCTCGGCAGCGGGGGGCCGGGGTGAGCAGTTCTTC.

The rearrangement joins TRBV18 to TRBJ1-2, with D possibly matching TRBD1 (5 bases). There are 13 residues in the CDR3. Deletions cut 5 bases from V and 7 bases from J, with 14 bases between. The germline V gene encodes CDR1 KGHSH and CDR2 LQKENI. CDR3 bases: TGTGCCAGCTCAGACATGGGGGGGATTGGCTACACCTTC. Its protein product is CASSDMGGIGYTF.

This rearrangement joins TRBV25-1 to TRBJ1-5; 7 bases match TRBD1. Germline trimming cut 3 bases from V and 6 bases from J; bases unmatched to any gene: 5. CDR3 length: 14 residues. Germline V gives CDR1 MGHDK, CDR2 SYGVNS. CDR3 protein: CASSERQGGQPQHF. CDR3 in DNA: TGTGCCAGCAGTGAGAGACAGGGAGGTCAGCCCCAGCATTTT.

Note on this clone: Possible read error: a much larger clone is one base away. Other DNA sequences in the sample encode the same CDR3. CDR3 sequence (DNA): TGTGCCAGCAGCGTAGGGGAGGCGGGCGGCTACACCTTC. As protein: CASSVGEAGGYTF. The rearrangement links TRBV9 to TRBJ1-2; D is uncertain. Between the trimmed V and J ends, which lost 0 bases and 8 bases, there was a span of 11 bases. This CDR3 contains 13 residues. Germline V gene data show CDR1 as SGDLS and CDR2 as YYNGEE.

V gene TRBV27 combines with J gene TRBJ1-4; TRBD1 is a possible D gene (6 bases). V lost 6 bases, J lost 2 bases, and 13 bases lay in between. The CDR3 is 15 amino acids. Germline CDR1 reads MNHEY; CDR2 reads SMNVEV (reference sequence). CDR3 sequence reads: CASRPTGTTNEKLFF. DNA for the CDR3: TGTGCCAGCAGACCTACAGGGACCACTAATGAAAAACTGTTTTTT.

The chain employs TRBV3-1 (or the pseudogene TRBV3-2) and TRBJ1-1; the D is unclear. Germline loops: CDR1 LGHDT, CDR2 YNNKEL (reference sequence). V lost 3 bases to trimming and J lost 4 bases, with 9 bases between them. This CDR3 is 13 amino acids long. CDR3 in amino acids: CASSQLSGTEAFF. The CDR3 bases are TGTGCCAGCAGCCAGCTATCGGGCACTGAAGCTTTCTTT.

This clone has just one count. The chain is built from TRBV6-5 and TRBJ1-1; possibly TRBD1 for D (6 bases). Germline V gene sequence: CDR1 MNHEY, CDR2 SVGAGI. The V and J ends lost 6 bases and 1 base respectively, with 12 bases between them. CDR3 length: 14 amino acids. This CDR3 is CASRTGTTNTEAFF. In nucleotides, the CDR3 is TGTGCCAGCAGGACCGGGACAACGAACACTGAAGCTTTCTTT.

The CDR3 coding sequence is TGTGCCAGCAGCTTAGGACAGGGGAGATCCGGGGAGCTGTTTTTT. Its translation: CASSLGQGRSGELFF. The chain employs TRBV5-6 and TRBJ2-2; 9 bases agree with TRBD1. CDR3 size: 15 residues. CDR1 and CDR2 from the germline V gene are SGHDT and YYEEEE. V lost 2 bases to trimming and J lost 6 bases; unmatched junction nucleotides: 5.